The 12 T cell receptor beta chains in this list originate from one sample, sequenced in a study of blood T cells in healthy people across ages. The second PCR ran roughly 6 to 11 cycles with a sample-barcoded 5' primer and J-beta primers. A single record per CDR3 protein comes from TCRdb applying MiXCR to the 5' RACE reads. The table lists fewer than 700,000 distinct CDR3 sequences, under 55% of them singletons. The sequenced material came from blood. These receptors all stem from a man older than 75 in good health.

J is TRBJ2-7 and V is TRBV15; D perhaps matches TRBD1 (7 bases). Germline V CDR1 and CDR2: LNHNV, YYDKDF (reference sequence). The CDR3 totals 15 residues. Trimming took off 5 bases at V and 3 bases at J, with 17 bases between the two ends. The CDR3 loop is CATSAGQITFYEQYF. CDR3 nucleotide sequence: TGTGCCACCAGCGCGGGACAGATCACCTTCTACGAGCAGTACTTC.

This clonotype turned up a few times. The J gene is TRBJ2-1, the V gene TRBV6-2 or TRBV6-3; D gene unclear. Trimming pared 6 bases from V and 4 bases from J, leaving 19 bases between. The germline V gene encodes CDR1 MNHEY and CDR2 SVGEGT. The CDR3 is 16 amino acids. The CDR3 sequence: CASRGRTEPPYNEQFF. CDR3 coding DNA: TGTGCCAGCAGAGGCCGGACGGAGCCTCCATACAATGAGCAGTTCTTC.

The sample holds a few counts of this clonotype. The chain combines TRBV7-2 with TRBJ2-7; TRBD2 agrees at 9 bases. Germline CDR1 SGHTA, CDR2 FQGNSA. The ends lost 1 base at V and 2 bases at J; junction bases unmatched: 9. The CDR3 covers 17 residues. CDR3 bases: TGTGCCAGCAGCTTAGGAAGGGGAGGCGGGAGGGCCTACGAGCAGTACTTC. Translation: CASSLGRGGGRAYEQYF. Using reference TRBV7-2 and TRBJ2-7 for the parts outside the CDR3, the full variable domain is GAGVSQSPSNKVTEKGKDVELRCDPISGHTALYWYRQSLGQGLEFLIYFQGNSAPDKSGLPSDRFSAERTGGSVSTLTIQRTQQEDSAVYLCASSLGRGGGRAYEQYFGPGTRLTVT.

V gene TRBV7-2 combines with J gene TRBJ2-6; D is unresolved. Trimming left V 3 bases short and J 3 bases short, with 3 bases between. The CDR3 has 13 amino acids. CDR1 and CDR2 (germline): SGHTA, FQGNSA. For the CDR3, the DNA is TGTGCCAGCAGCTTTTTTGGGGCCAACGTCCTGACTTTC. Its protein product is CASSFFGANVLTF.

The chain combines TRBV12-3 or TRBV12-4 with TRBJ2-5; D may be TRBD1 or TRBD2 (5 bases each). Trimming took 6 bases from V and 4 from J, leaving 15 bases between them. The CDR3 extends over 14 amino acids. The CDR3: CASSPQAGGETQYF. The DNA of the CDR3 is TGTGCCAGCAGCCCCCAAGCTGGGGGAGAGACCCAGTACTTC.

This clonotype was picked up a small number of times. Given a much more abundant clone one base away, this may be a read error. The gene calls are TRBV24-1 and TRBJ2-5, with 7 bases that match TRBD2. CDR1 is KGHDR and CDR2 is SFDVKD in the germline V gene. This CDR3 is 14 amino acids long. V dropped 7 bases and J dropped 11; count of bases not matched to a gene: 15. This CDR3 reads CATRASGPYNEQYF. DNA for the CDR3: TGTGCCACCAGGGCTAGCGGACCTTACAATGAGCAGTACTTC.

J is TRBJ1-4 and V is TRBV7-9; 7 bases map to TRBD1. The CDR3 is 16 amino acids. Losses at the gene ends were 5 bases for V and 3 bases for J; bases not matched to a gene: 9. Germline lookup yields CDR1 SEHNR and CDR2 FQNEAQ (reference sequence). DNA for the CDR3: TGTGCCAGCAGCCCCCACGGGACAGACTCTAATGAAAAACTGTTTTTT. This gives the protein CASSPHGTDSNEKLFF. Full variable domain (rest looked up from reference TRBV7-9 and TRBJ1-4): DTGVSQNPRHKITKRGQNVTFRCDPISEHNRLYWYRQTLGQGPEFLTYFQNEAQLEKSRLLSDRFSAERPKGSFSTLEIQRTEQGDSAMYLCASSPHGTDSNEKLFFGSGTQLSVL.

This rearrangement joins TRBV6-4 to TRBJ2-2; no firm D call. V lost 4 bases to trimming and J lost 7 bases, with 16 bases between them. The germline V gene has CDR1 MRHNA and CDR2 SNTAGT. The CDR3 length is 15 residues. CDR3 in DNA: TGTGCCAGCAGTGCGGTGGCAGCGCGAGGCGGGGAGCTGTTTTTT. Protein product: CASSAVAARGGELFF.

The genes are TRBV3-1 and TRBJ2-3; no clear D gene. Germline loops: CDR1 LGHDT, CDR2 YNNKEL (reference sequence). The length of the CDR3 is 15 residues. V was shortened by 0 bases and J by 2 bases, with 9 bases between the two germline ends. CDR3 nucleotides: TGTGCCAGCAGCCAAGATCAAGGCTCCACAGATACGCAGTATTTT. Residues: CASSQDQGSTDTQYF.

On this clonotype: A read error may account for a junction end that differs from germline. The gene calls are TRBV10-3 and TRBJ2-1; either TRBD1 or TRBD2 may supply D (5 bases each). This CDR3 contains 14 residues. From germline, CDR1 is ENHRY and CDR2 SYGVKD. CDR3 nucleotide sequence: TGTGCCATCGGTGAGGCGACGGGGACCGATGAGCAGTTCTTC. Translating it yields CAIGEATGTDEQFF.

This chain links TRBV7-9 with TRBJ1-2; weak D call: TRBD1 (6 bases). From germline, CDR1 is SEHNR and CDR2 FQNEAQ (reference sequence). This CDR3 is 17 amino acids long. V was shortened by 0 bases and J by 0 bases, with 14 bases between the two germline ends. In DNA, the CDR3 is TGTGCCAGCAGCTTAGCGCTGGGAGGGGGACCTAACTATGGCTACACCTTC. Translated, it gives CASSLALGGGPNYGYTF. The full variable domain, rest sourced from reference TRBV7-9 and TRBJ1-2, is DTGVSQNPRHKITKRGQNVTFRCDPISEHNRLYWYRQTLGQGPEFLTYFQNEAQLEKSRLLSDRFSAERPKGSFSTLEIQRTEQGDSAMYLCASSLALGGGPNYGYTFGSGTRLTVV.

The chain employs TRBV28 and TRBJ1-2, with D tentatively TRBD1 (6 bases). Germline V lookup: CDR1 MDHEN, CDR2 SYDVKM. With 8 bases removed from V and 4 bases from J, the gap between germline ends came to 20 bases. There are 15 residues in the CDR3. Written as DNA, the CDR3 is TGTGCCAGCGGAAGAACGACAGGCCCTACCTATGGCTACACCTTC. This translates into CASGRTTGPTYGYTF.